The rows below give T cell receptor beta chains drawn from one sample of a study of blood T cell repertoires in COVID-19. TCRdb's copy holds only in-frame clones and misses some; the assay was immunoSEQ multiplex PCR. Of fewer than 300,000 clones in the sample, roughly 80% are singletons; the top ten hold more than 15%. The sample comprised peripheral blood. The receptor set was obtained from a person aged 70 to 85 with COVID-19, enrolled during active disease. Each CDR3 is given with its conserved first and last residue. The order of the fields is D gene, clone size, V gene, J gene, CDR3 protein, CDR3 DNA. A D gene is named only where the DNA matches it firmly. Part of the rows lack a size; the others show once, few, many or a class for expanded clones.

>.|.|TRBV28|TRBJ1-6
CASRSGGEFIPLHF
TGTGCCAGCAGGTCAGGAGGAGAATTCATCCCCCTCCACTTT
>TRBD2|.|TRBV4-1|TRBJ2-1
CASSPQTLTSGQFF
TGCGCCAGCAGCCCTCAGACCCTGACTAGCGGGCAGTTCTTC
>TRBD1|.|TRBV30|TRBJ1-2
CAWSLTGGSYGYTF
TGTGCCTGGAGTCTGACAGGGGGCTCCTATGGCTACACCTTC
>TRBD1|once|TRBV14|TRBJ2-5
CASSPGRGETQYF
TGTGCCAGCAGCCCGGGCAGGGGGGAGACCCAGTACTTC
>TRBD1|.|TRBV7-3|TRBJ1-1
CASSMGQGMNTEAFF
TGTGCCAGCAGCATGGGACAGGGGATGAACACTGAAGCTTTCTTT
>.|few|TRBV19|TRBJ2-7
CASSTGNRVHEQYF
TGTGCCAGTAGTACCGGGAACAGGGTTCACGAGCAGTACTTC
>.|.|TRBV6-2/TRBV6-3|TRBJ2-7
CASSPHSYEQYF
TGTGCCAGCAGTCCCCACTCCTACGAGCAGTACTTC
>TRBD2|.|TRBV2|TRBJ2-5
CASSLLYREGETQYF
TGTGCCAGCAGCCTACTCTATCGGGAGGGAGAGACCCAGTACTTC
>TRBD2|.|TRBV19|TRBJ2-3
CASSTPGGRGRTQYF
TGTGCCAGTAGTACCCCAGGCGGGAGGGGACGGACGCAGTATTTT
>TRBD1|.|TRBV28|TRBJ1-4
CASSRPGQLTNEKLFF
TGTGCCAGCAGTCGTCCGGGACAGTTGACTAATGAAAAACTGTTTTTT
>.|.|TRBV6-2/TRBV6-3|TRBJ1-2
CASSYDSVPRGSYGYTF
TGTGCCAGCAGTTACGATTCGGTTCCTCGCGGATCCTATGGCTACACCTTC
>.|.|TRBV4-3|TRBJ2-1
CASSQDVTAPAPHNEQFF
TGCGCCAGCAGCCAAGATGTCACAGCCCCTGCTCCCCACAATGAGCAGTTCTTC
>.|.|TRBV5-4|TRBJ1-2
CASSLAAAAYGYTF
TGTGCCAGCAGCTTGGCCGCGGCAGCGTATGGCTACACCTTC
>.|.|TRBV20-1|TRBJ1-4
CSASRRVQEKLFF
TGCAGTGCTAGTCGCAGGGTGCAGGAAAAACTGTTTTTT
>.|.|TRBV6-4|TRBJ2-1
CASSETGSTYNEQFF
TGTGCCAGCAGTGAAACGGGGTCGACTTACAATGAGCAGTTCTTC
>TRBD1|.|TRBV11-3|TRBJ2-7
CASSSSTGPYEQYF
TGTGCCAGCAGCTCGTCGACAGGGCCCTACGAGCAGTACTTC
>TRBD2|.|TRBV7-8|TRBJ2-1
CASSALLAGGGNEQFF
TGTGCCAGCAGCGCGTTACTAGCGGGAGGCGGGAATGAGCAGTTCTTC
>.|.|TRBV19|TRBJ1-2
CASSVTANYGYTF
TGTGCCAGTAGCGTGACAGCCAACTATGGCTACACCTTC
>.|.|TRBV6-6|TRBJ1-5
CAINVATGQPQHF
TGTGCCATCAATGTAGCCACAGGACAGCCCCAGCATTTT
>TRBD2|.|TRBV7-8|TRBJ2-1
CASSLSSGRNNEQFF
TGTGCCAGCAGCTTAAGTAGCGGGAGGAACAATGAGCAGTTCTTC
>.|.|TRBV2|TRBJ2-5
CASSAGQWETQYF
TGTGCCAGCAGCGCGGGACAGTGGGAGACCCAGTACTTC
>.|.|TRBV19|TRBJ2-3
CASSVPGEPTDTQYF
TGTGCCAGTAGTGTGCCAGGGGAGCCCACAGATACGCAGTATTTT
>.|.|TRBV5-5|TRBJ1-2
CASSFLLQVYGYTF
TGTGCCAGCAGCTTCTTATTACAAGTCTATGGCTACACCTTC
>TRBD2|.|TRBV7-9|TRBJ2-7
CASLGLAAYEQYF
TGTGCCAGCCTTGGACTAGCGGCTTACGAGCAGTACTTC
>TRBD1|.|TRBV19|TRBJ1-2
CASSQHPRDRRYGYTF
TGTGCCAGTAGCCAACACCCCCGGGACAGACGCTATGGCTACACCTTC
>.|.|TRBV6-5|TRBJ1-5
CASRDTSNQPQHF
TGTGCCAGCAGAGACACAAGCAATCAGCCCCAGCATTTT